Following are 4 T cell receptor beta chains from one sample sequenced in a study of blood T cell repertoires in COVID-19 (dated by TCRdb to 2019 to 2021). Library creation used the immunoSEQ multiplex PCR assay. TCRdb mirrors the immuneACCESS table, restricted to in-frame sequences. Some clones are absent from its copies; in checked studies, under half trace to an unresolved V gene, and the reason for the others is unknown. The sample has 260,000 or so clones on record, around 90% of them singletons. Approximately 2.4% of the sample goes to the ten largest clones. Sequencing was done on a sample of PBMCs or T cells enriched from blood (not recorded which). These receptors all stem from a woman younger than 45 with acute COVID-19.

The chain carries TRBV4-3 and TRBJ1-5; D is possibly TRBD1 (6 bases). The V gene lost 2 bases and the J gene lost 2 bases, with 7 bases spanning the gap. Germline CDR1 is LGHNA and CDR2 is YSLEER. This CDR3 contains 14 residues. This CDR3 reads CASSQWTGNQPQHF. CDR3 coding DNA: TGCGCCAGCAGCCAATGGACAGGCAATCAGCCCCAGCATTTT.

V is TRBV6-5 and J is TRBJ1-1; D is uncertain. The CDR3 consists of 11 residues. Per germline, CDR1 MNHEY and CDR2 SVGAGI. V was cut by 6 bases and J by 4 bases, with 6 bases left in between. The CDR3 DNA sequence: TGTGCCAGCAGCCCCGGCACTGAAGCTTTCTTT. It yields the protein CASSPGTEAFF.

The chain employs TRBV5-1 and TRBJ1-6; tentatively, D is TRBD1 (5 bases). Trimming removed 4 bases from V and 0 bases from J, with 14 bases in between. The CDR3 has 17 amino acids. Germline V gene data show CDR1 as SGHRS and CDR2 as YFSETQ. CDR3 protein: CASSRWTPSSYNSPLHF. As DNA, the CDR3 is TGCGCCAGCAGCCGATGGACACCGAGCTCCTATAATTCACCCCTCCACTTT.

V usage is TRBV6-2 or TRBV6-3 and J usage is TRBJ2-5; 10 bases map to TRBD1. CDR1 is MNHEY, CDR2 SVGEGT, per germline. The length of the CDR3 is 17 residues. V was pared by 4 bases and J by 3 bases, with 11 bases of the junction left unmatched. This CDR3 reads CASSSLADRGAKETQYF. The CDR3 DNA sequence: TGTGCCAGCAGTTCCTTGGCGGACAGGGGGGCCAAAGAGACCCAGTACTTC.